These 27 T cell receptor beta chains originate from one sample sequenced in a study of T cells in Graves' hyperthyroidism and ophthalmopathy. RNA transcripts gave rise to amplified TCR beta CDR3 regions. The HTBI primer set drove a first-round RT-PCR of the TCR CDR3. TCRdb re-derived calls from the multiplex PCR reads in MiXCR, one entry per CDR3 protein. The sample includes approximately 400,000 distinct CDR3 sequences, less than 20% seen only once; the top ten take around 14%. The sequenced sample consisted of blood. The receptors shown here come from a woman younger than 30 with Graves' hyperthyroidism.

The chain combines TRBV19 with TRBJ2-2; tentative D call: TRBD1 (5 bases). With 7 bases removed from V and 6 bases from J, the gap between germline ends came to 15 bases. The germline V gene encodes CDR1 LNHDA and CDR2 SQIVND (reference sequence). The CDR3 is made up of 14 amino acids. The CDR3 nucleotides read TGTGCCAGTACCTCTCGTGGGGCGGCCGGGGAGCTGTTTTTT. It is translated as CASTSRGAAGELFF. The variable domain in full, with the rest retrieved from reference TRBV19 and TRBJ2-2, is DGGITQSPKYLFRKEGQNVTLSCEQNLNHDAMYWYRQDPGQGLRLIYYSQIVNDFQKGDIAEGYSVSREKKESFPLTVTSAQKNPTAFYLCASTSRGAAGELFFGEGSRLTVL.

This clonotype has ten or more counts. The chain has TRBV28 and TRBJ2-3; the D is unclear. CDR1 MDHEN and CDR2 SYDVKM come from the germline V gene. Between the trimmed V and J ends, which lost 6 bases and 3 bases, there was a span of 7 bases. This CDR3 is built from 12 residues. The CDR3 sequence is CASRKRTDTQYF. The CDR3 DNA sequence: TGTGCCAGCAGAAAAAGAACAGATACGCAGTATTTT.

This chain links TRBV5-4 with TRBJ2-7, with TRBD2 identical over 7 bases. V gave up 0 bases and J gave up 6 bases; unmatched junction bases: 6. The CDR3 spans 14 residues. CDR1 and CDR2 from the germline V gene are SGHNT and YYREEE (reference sequence). CDR3: CASSLVGTTSEQYF. The CDR3 coding sequence is TGTGCCAGCAGCTTGGTAGGGACTACCAGCGAGCAGTACTTC.

This clonotype was seen repeatedly, ten times or more. The gene calls are TRBV4-1 and TRBJ2-1, with a weak D call TRBD1 (6 bases). The V and J ends lost 1 base and 10 bases respectively, with 11 bases between them. In germline, CDR1 is MGHRA, CDR2 YSYEKL. The CDR3 is 13 amino acids. The CDR3 region has the DNA TGCGCCAGCAGCCAAGTCCAAGGGACAGAGCAGTTCTTC. Translated: CASSQVQGTEQFF.

This chain uses TRBV15 with TRBJ1-1, with D unclear. Per the germline V gene, CDR1 is LNHNV and CDR2 is YYDKDF (reference sequence). CDR3 size: 14 residues. The V end lost 5 bases, the J end lost 5 bases, and 15 bases lay between the germline ends. The CDR3 loop reads CATSPLWEGTEAFF. The CDR3 nucleotides are TGTGCCACCAGCCCCTTATGGGAGGGAACTGAAGCTTTCTTT. The full variable domain, its missing parts supplied by reference TRBV15 and TRBJ1-1, is DAMVIQNPRYQVTQFGKPVTLSCSQTLNHNVMYWYQQKSSQAPKLLFHYYDKDFNNEADTPDNFQSRRPNTSFCFLDIRSPGLGDTAMYLCATSPLWEGTEAFFGQGTRLTVV.

As regards this clonotype: A read error may be the cause here, since a much bigger clone is one base away. The chain joins TRBV20-1 to TRBJ1-1; 9 bases align to TRBD1. CDR1 is DFQATT, CDR2 SNEGSKA, per germline (reference sequence). V shed 2 bases, J shed 1 base, and the junction held 5 bases outside the gene matches. The CDR3 is 15 amino acids. The CDR3 loop reads CSARSGQGANTEAFF. The CDR3 DNA reads TGCAGTGCTAGATCGGGACAGGGAGCGAACACTGAAGCTTTCTTT.

This clonotype was seen only a few times. V and J are TRBV4-2 and TRBJ1-2; a possible D gene is TRBD1 (6 bases). Germline loops: CDR1 LGHNA, CDR2 YNFKEQ. This CDR3 has 13 amino acids. V was shortened by 4 bases and J by 6 bases, with 12 bases between the two germline ends. The CDR3, as DNA: TGTGCCAGCAGCCGCGAGGGGGTTAATGGCTACACCTTC. Translation: CASSREGVNGYTF.

In its sample, this clonotype was seen many times. The junction differs from germline at one of its ends, possibly a read error. The rearrangement uses TRBV7-9 and TRBJ2-7, with 9 bases fitting TRBD1. Looked up from germline, CDR1 is SEHNR and CDR2 is FQNEAQ (reference sequence). The CDR3 is 17 amino acids. The CDR3 region is CVSSPTGQGSYTYEQYF. The CDR3 DNA reads TGTGTCAGCAGCCCGACTGGACAGGGGTCATACACCTACGAGCAGTACTTC. The full variable domain, in which reference TRBV7-9 and TRBJ2-7 provide the parts outside the CDR3, is DTGVSQNPRHKITKRGQNVTFRCDPISEHNRLYWYRQTLGQGPEFLTYFQNEAQLEKSRLLSDRFSAERPKGSFSTLEIQRTEQGDSAMYLCVSSPTGQGSYTYEQYFGPGTRLTVT.

The rearrangement joins TRBV7-2 to TRBJ1-4; tentative D call: TRBD1 (6 bases). This CDR3 has 16 amino acids. Trimming took 1 base from V and 7 from J, leaving 16 bases between them. CDR1 SGHTA and CDR2 FQGNSA come from the germline V gene. The CDR3 protein is CASSLVLGGYSEKLFF. DNA of the CDR3: TGTGCCAGCAGCTTAGTCTTGGGGGGCTATAGTGAAAAACTGTTTTTT.

The chain combines TRBV2 with TRBJ1-5; D might be TRBD1 (5 bases). This CDR3 is 12 amino acids long. V lost 7 bases and J lost 9, with 13 bases in between. Germline V lookup: CDR1 SNHLY, CDR2 FYNNEI. CDR3: CASMEEGPPQHF. The CDR3 DNA follows: TGTGCCAGCATGGAGGAGGGACCGCCCCAGCATTTT.

This clonotype appeared a few times. The chain joins TRBV28 to TRBJ2-2; TRBD2 matches 7 bases. The trim removed 4 bases at V and 6 bases at J, leaving 8 bases unmatched. The length of the CDR3 is 15 residues. The germline gives CDR1 MDHEN, CDR2 SYDVKM. The CDR3 sequence is CASSSWGEGPGELFF. The CDR3 region has the DNA TGTGCCAGCAGTTCGTGGGGGGAGGGTCCCGGGGAGCTGTTTTTT. Full variable domain (rest looked up from reference TRBV28 and TRBJ2-2): DVKVTQSSRYLVKRTGEKVFLECVQDMDHENMFWYRQDPGLGLRLIYFSYDVKMKEKGDIPEGYSVSREKKERFSLILESASTNQTSMYLCASSSWGEGPGELFFGEGSRLTVL.

For this clonotype: This could be a read error, since a much larger clone is one nucleotide away. The V call is TRBV5-1, the J call TRBJ1-5; D gene uncertain. CDR3 length equals 15 residues. Germline V lookup: CDR1 SGHRS, CDR2 YFSETQ. This CDR3 is CASGLSGNSNQPQHF. The DNA of the CDR3 is TGCGCCAGCGGCTTGTCCGGGAATAGCAATCAGCCCCAGCATTTT.

The rearrangement uses TRBV6-2 or TRBV6-3 and TRBJ2-7, with D perhaps given as TRBD1 or TRBD2 (7 bases each). The CDR3 sequence is 16 residues long. Germline V gives CDR1 MNHEY, CDR2 SVGEGT. V dropped 0 bases and J dropped 0 bases, with 12 bases sitting between them. The CDR3 bases are TGTGCCAGCAGTTACTCAACAGGGGAGGGCTCCTACGAGCAGTACTTC. It encodes CASSYSTGEGSYEQYF.

This clonotype occurred a few times. The J gene is TRBJ1-5, the V gene TRBV20-1; unclear D gene. V was cut by 3 bases and J by 6 bases, with 12 bases left in between. The CDR3 loop spans 13 amino acids. The germline V gene encodes CDR1 DFQATT and CDR2 SNEGSKA (reference sequence). CDR3: CSASSGLGQPQHF. In DNA, the CDR3 is TGCAGTGCTAGTAGCGGGTTGGGTCAGCCCCAGCATTTT.

This chain links TRBV19 with TRBJ1-2; D gene uncertain. The CDR3 sequence is 13 residues long. Germline V gives CDR1 LNHDA, CDR2 SQIVND (reference sequence). Deletions cut 3 bases from V and 4 bases from J, with 9 bases between. CDR3 nucleotides: TGTGCCAGTAGTATTGCGCTAGCCTATGGCTACACCTTC. Residues: CASSIALAYGYTF.

This clonotype turned up a few times. The V call is TRBV9, the J call TRBJ1-5, with a tentative D call TRBD1 (5 bases). V was trimmed by 7 bases and J by 6 bases, leaving 14 bases between them. Germline V gene data show CDR1 as SGDLS and CDR2 as YYNGEE. The CDR3 covers 13 residues. The CDR3 nucleotides read TGTGCCAGCGGTGACAGCTGGTCTCAGCCCCAGCATTTT. Amino acid sequence: CASGDSWSQPQHF.

This clonotype was observed many times. V usage is TRBV6-1 and J usage is TRBJ2-7; D may match TRBD1 or TRBD2 (5 bases each). Germline loops: CDR1 MNHNS, CDR2 SASEGT. Trimming pared 0 bases from V and 3 bases from J, leaving 9 bases between. CDR3 length: 14 residues. The CDR3 DNA reads TGTGCCAGCAGTGAAGCTTGGGGGAGCTACGAGCAGTACTTC. Translated: CASSEAWGSYEQYF.

This clonotype came up many times. The V and J genes are TRBV27 and TRBJ2-7; TRBD1 agrees at 9 bases. Germline CDR1 and CDR2: MNHEY and SMNVEV (reference sequence). This CDR3 is 16 amino acids long. V shed 5 bases and J 6 bases; nucleotides not matched to a gene: 14. CDR3 DNA sequence: TGTGCCAGCAGTCCTCCCGGACAGGGGAGGATGGGCGAGCAGTACTTC. Its translation is CASSPPGQGRMGEQYF.

Many counts were recorded for this clonotype. The chain uses TRBV6-2 or TRBV6-3 and TRBJ2-2; D not certain. This CDR3 has 15 amino acids. Germline V gives CDR1 MNHEY, CDR2 SVGEGT. V was shortened by 5 bases and J by 2 bases, with 12 bases between the two germline ends. CDR3 coding DNA: TGTGCCAGCAGTCCTCCGAGGATTAACACCGGGGAGCTGTTTTTT. This sequence encodes CASSPPRINTGELFF.

The chain combines TRBV12-3 or TRBV12-4 with TRBJ1-5; D call uncertain. This CDR3 is 13 amino acids long. V was pared by 8 bases and J by 3 bases, with 11 bases between. The CDR3 spells CASSDEDNQPQHF. CDR3 bases: TGTGCCAGCTCAGACGAGGACAATCAGCCCCAGCATTTT.

This chain connects TRBV2 to TRBJ2-1; TRBD1 matches 7 bases. V gave up 8 bases and J gave up 2 bases; unmatched junction bases: 15. Germline loops: CDR1 SNHLY, CDR2 FYNNEI. There are 17 residues in the CDR3. CDR3 DNA: TGTGCCAGCGACCTCCCAGTCGAGCAGGGGGCCTACAATGAGCAGTTCTTC. Translation gives CASDLPVEQGAYNEQFF.

In this sample, this clonotype turned up a few times. Here the CDR3 reads CATLSGPNEQYF. DNA of the CDR3: TGTGCCACCCTTTCAGGGCCCAACGAGCAGTACTTC. The rearrangement uses TRBV6-1 and TRBJ2-7; D might be TRBD1 (5 bases). V gave up 10 bases and J gave up 5 bases, with 15 bases separating them. Germline V gene lookup returns CDR1 MNHNS and CDR2 SASEGT. The CDR3 is made up of 12 amino acids.

This clonotype was seen a handful of times. The V call is TRBV10-3, the J call TRBJ1-5; D gene unclear. Trimming took off 0 bases at V and 3 bases at J, with 6 bases between the two ends. The germline gives CDR1 ENHRY, CDR2 SYGVKD. There are 14 residues in the CDR3. CDR3: CAISESRVNQPQHF. CDR3 DNA sequence: TGTGCCATCAGTGAGTCAAGGGTCAATCAGCCCCAGCATTTT.

This clonotype has a count of ten or more. The chain carries TRBV11-2 and TRBJ2-7; 9 nucleotides line up with TRBD2. There are 20 residues in the CDR3. Germline CDR1 reads SGHAT; CDR2 reads FQNNGV. The junction had 22 bases not matched to a gene; V was cut back by 5 bases and J by 2 bases. CDR3 protein: CASSTRGSSGNDKITYEQYF. The CDR3 region has the DNA TGTGCCAGCAGCACTAGGGGGTCTAGCGGGAACGATAAGATTACCTACGAGCAGTACTTC.

This clonotype was detected ten times or more. The chain employs TRBV18 and TRBJ2-3; 7 bases agree with TRBD1. Germline V CDR1 and CDR2: KGHSH, LQKENI. CDR3 length: 15 residues. J gave up 1 base and V 8 bases, and 9 bases lay outside the gene matches. The CDR3 DNA sequence: TGTGCCAGCAGCCCAACAGGGGTCGGCACAGATACGCAGTATTTT. Amino acid sequence: CASSPTGVGTDTQYF.

There are a few counts of this clonotype. The genes are TRBV7-8 and TRBJ1-2; TRBD1 agrees at 9 bases. The V gene's germline CDR1 is SGHVS and CDR2 FQNEAQ. The CDR3 sequence is 19 residues long. J gave up 4 bases and V 4 bases, and 19 bases lay outside the gene matches. This CDR3 is CASSSRSSTTGGALYGYTF. DNA of the CDR3: TGTGCCAGCAGCTCACGCTCATCAACCACAGGGGGCGCTCTCTATGGCTACACCTTC.

This clonotype was observed many times. The chain has TRBV6-1 and TRBJ1-1; no firm D call. Germline V lookup: CDR1 MNHNS, CDR2 SASEGT. CDR3 length equals 15 residues. Trimming removed 7 bases at V and 3 bases at J, with 18 bases between. As DNA, the CDR3 is TGTGCCAGCACCCAGACACCGTACTCGGACACTGAAGCTTTCTTT. It specifies CASTQTPYSDTEAFF.